Listed here are 13 T cell receptor beta chains from one sample, sequenced in a study of blood T cell repertoires in COVID-19. Assay: immunoSEQ multiplex PCR; the TCRdb copy retains only in-frame clones and omits some. Here the sample spans over 100,000 clones, 79% being singletons. Sample: peripheral blood. These receptor sequences come from a woman aged 80 or over with acute or convalescent COVID-19.

With regard to this clone: One junction end does not reproduce the germline sequence, and a read error may be involved. The rearrangement links TRBV4-1 to TRBJ1-4; tentatively, D is TRBD1 (6 bases). CDR3 length equals 14 residues. From germline, CDR1 is MGHRA and CDR2 YSYEKL. This chain's CDR3 is CASSTRGGNERLFF. For the CDR3, the DNA is TGCGCCAGCAGCACAAGAGGGGGTAATGAAAGACTGTTTTTT.

The chain has TRBV11-2 and TRBJ1-2, with 9 bases aligning to TRBD1. Germline loops: CDR1 SGHAT, CDR2 FQNNGV. V lost 5 bases, J lost 1 base, and 8 bases stayed unmatched. The CDR3 is 16 residues long. This chain's CDR3 is CASSPRLGQGNYGYTF. The CDR3 DNA reads as TGTGCCAGCAGCCCTCGTCTGGGACAGGGTAACTATGGCTACACCTTC.

This clone has just a few counts. Here the CDR3 DNA reads TGTGCCAGCAGACCGGGACAGGGAGGCTATGGCTACACCTTC. Encoded protein: CASRPGQGGYGYTF. The J gene is TRBJ1-2, the V gene TRBV2; 9 bases match TRBD1. Trimming took 6 bases from V and 4 from J; bases not matched to a gene: 6. The CDR3 runs 14 residues. Germline V gene sequence: CDR1 SNHLY, CDR2 FYNNEI.

The gene calls are TRBV19 and TRBJ1-1; a weak D match, TRBD1 (5 bases). V was cut by 7 bases and J by 4 bases, with 19 bases left in between. There are 15 residues in the CDR3. Germline CDR1 and CDR2: LNHDA and SQIVND (reference sequence). For the CDR3, the DNA is TGTGCCAGTACTCCCTTCCAGGGACTGAGCACTGAAGCTTTCTTT. This sequence encodes CASTPFQGLSTEAFF.

This clone was seen more than once but under ten times. The chain has TRBV21-1 and TRBJ1-2; TRBD1 is taken as the D call from the table, unchecked against the DNA. TRBV21-1 is a documented pseudogene. CDR3 size: 19 residues. CDR3 DNA sequence: TGTGCCAGGGGGGCCAGCAGGAGAGGAAGGACAGGGGGTTTCTATGGCTACACCTTC. The encoded protein is CARGASRRGRTGGFYGYTF.

This clone is a singleton in its sample. CDR3 in amino acids: CASSIRFGVGQPQHF. In DNA form, the CDR3 reads TGTGCCAGTAGTATAAGGTTCGGGGTAGGTCAGCCCCAGCATTTT. V and J are TRBV19 and TRBJ1-5; D is unresolved. V lost 2 bases to trimming and J lost 6 bases, with 14 bases between them. CDR3 size: 15 residues. Germline V CDR1 and CDR2: LNHDA, SQIVND (reference sequence).

The CDR3 region has the DNA TGTGCCAGCAGCCTAAACAGGGGGAGAACGGAAAAACTGTTTTTT. Encoded protein: CASSLNRGRTEKLFF. The chain couples TRBV7-8 to TRBJ1-4; 8 nucleotides line up with TRBD1. This CDR3 has 15 amino acids. V lost 5 bases, J lost 8 bases, and 10 bases stayed unmatched. The germline CDR1 and CDR2 sequences are SGHVS and FQNEAQ.

This chain uses TRBV19 with TRBJ1-2; 8 bases align to TRBD1. Trimming cost V 1 base and J 6 bases; bases outside gene matches: 10. CDR1 and CDR2 (germline): LNHDA, SQIVND (reference sequence). The CDR3 has 16 amino acids. The CDR3 region is CASSIGTGRNGHGYTF. The CDR3 bases are TGTGCCAGTAGTATAGGGACAGGGAGGAACGGCCATGGCTACACCTTC.

This sequence joins TRBV3-1 (or the pseudogene TRBV3-2) and TRBJ2-5, with 7 bases matching TRBD1. The CDR3 loop spans 14 amino acids. CDR1 and CDR2 from the germline V gene are LGHDT and YNNKEL (reference sequence). Trimming took 4 bases from V and 4 from J; bases not matched to a gene: 6. This CDR3 is CASSPSGGVETQYF. Here the CDR3 DNA reads TGTGCCAGCAGCCCTTCAGGGGGAGTAGAGACCCAGTACTTC.

This chain uses TRBV27 with TRBJ1-4, with D perhaps matching TRBD1 (5 bases). Germline-derived CDR1 and CDR2 are MNHEY and SMNVEV (reference sequence). This CDR3 spans 15 amino acids. The V end lost 2 bases, the J end lost 3 bases, and 10 bases lay between the germline ends. The chain's CDR3 is CASSLRQGPNEKLFF. In DNA, the CDR3 is TGTGCCAGCAGTTTACGTCAGGGCCCTAATGAAAAACTGTTTTTT.

Here the CDR3 DNA reads TGTGCCAGTAGTACCCGACAGGGGGTCAGCTCCTATAATTCACCCCTCCACTTT. It specifies CASSTRQGVSSYNSPLHF. The rearrangement uses TRBV19 and TRBJ1-6, with 9 bases fitting TRBD1. The CDR3 covers 18 residues. V shed 4 bases and J 0 bases; nucleotides not matched to a gene: 7. Germline loops: CDR1 LNHDA, CDR2 SQIVND (reference sequence).

V gene TRBV19 combines with J gene TRBJ2-6, with D possibly matching TRBD2 (7 bases). V gave up 6 bases and J gave up 1 base, with 22 bases separating them. Germline V gives CDR1 LNHDA, CDR2 SQIVND (reference sequence). CDR3 length: 19 residues. The CDR3 region is CASRGYGGRALSGANVLTF. The CDR3, as DNA: TGTGCCAGTAGGGGTTACGGGGGGCGGGCCCTTTCTGGGGCCAACGTCCTGACTTTC.

In DNA form, the CDR3 reads TGCGCCAGCAGCACAGGGGCCGTAGCTAACTATGGCTACACCTTC. It specifies CASSTGAVANYGYTF. This chain joins TRBV5-1 and TRBJ1-2; TRBD1 aligns across 7 bases. V shed 4 bases and J 0 bases; nucleotides not matched to a gene: 6. The CDR3 is 15 residues long. CDR1 SGHRS and CDR2 YFSETQ come from the germline V gene.